One and the same sample provided the 16 T cell receptor beta chains below, sequenced in a study of T-cell reconstitution after alpha-beta-depleted transplantation in children. Unique molecular identifiers were built into the TCRbeta library. From the PCR reads, TCRdb called clonotypes with MiXCR, one entry per CDR3 protein. The sample contains around 700,000 distinct CDR3 sequences, roughly 14% of which appear only once. Sequenced material: PBMCs, taken before TCRalphabeta/CD19-depleted stem cell transplant. The receptors originated from a girl aged 2 to 9 with congenital amegakaryocytic thrombocytopenia, due to receive a stem cell transplant.

The chain links TRBV29-1 to TRBJ2-7, with D tentatively TRBD2 (6 bases). CDR1 is SQVTM, CDR2 ANQGSEA, per germline. The CDR3 has 15 amino acids. Trimming stripped 3 bases from V and 1 base from J, with 16 bases between. The DNA of the CDR3 is TGCAGCGTTGATAGGGGTCAAGGGACTTCCTACGAGCAGTACTTC. This gives the protein CSVDRGQGTSYEQYF.

The rearrangement joins TRBV20-1 to TRBJ2-7; unclear D gene. The CDR3 extends over 11 amino acids. Germline CDR1 DFQATT, CDR2 SNEGSKA (reference sequence). V was pared by 7 bases and J by 0 bases, with 7 bases between. CDR3 protein: CSVELSYEQYF. CDR3 sequence (DNA): TGCAGTGTCGAACTCTCCTACGAGCAGTACTTC.

This chain uses TRBV7-9 with TRBJ1-1, with D hard to call. Germline CDR1 and CDR2: SEHNR and FQNEAQ (reference sequence). This CDR3 comprises 15 residues. V lost 4 bases and J 2 bases, leaving 14 bases between the germline ends. The CDR3 DNA reads TGTGCCAGCAGCTGGCCGCGACACCTAAACACTGAAGCTTTCTTT. Its protein product is CASSWPRHLNTEAFF.

This clonotype was seen only a few times. The DNA for the CDR3 is TGCAGTGCTAGCGGAAATAAAGAGGAGGGCCTCTTTCGCACAGATACGCAGTATTTT. Protein: CSASGNKEEGLFRTDTQYF. V is TRBV20-1 and J is TRBJ2-3; D possibly corresponds to TRBD2 (6 bases). V dropped 3 bases and J dropped 1 base, with 26 bases sitting between them. The V gene's germline CDR1 is DFQATT and CDR2 SNEGSKA (reference sequence). CDR3 length: 19 amino acids.

This chain uses TRBV7-8 with TRBJ2-7; 14 bases are a match to TRBD2. Germline CDR1 is SGHVS and CDR2 is FQNEAQ. The CDR3 is made up of 17 amino acids. The junction had 10 bases not matched to a gene; V was cut back by 5 bases and J by 4 bases. CDR3 sequence reads: CASSGTSGSFPGYEQYF. CDR3 coding DNA: TGTGCCAGCAGCGGGACTAGCGGGAGCTTTCCGGGTTACGAGCAGTACTTC.

This clonotype was observed a few times. The chain links TRBV11-2 to TRBJ1-2; the D is unclear. The CDR3 length is 13 residues. Germline CDR1 reads SGHAT; CDR2 reads FQNNGV. Trimming stripped 5 bases from V and 4 bases from J, with 11 bases between. The CDR3: CASSVTAPYGYTF. CDR3 nucleotide sequence: TGTGCCAGCAGCGTAACAGCCCCCTATGGCTACACCTTC.

This clonotype was recorded at least ten times. The J gene is TRBJ2-7, the V gene TRBV27; TRBD2 aligns across 12 bases. The V gene's germline CDR1 is MNHEY and CDR2 SMNVEV (reference sequence). The CDR3 loop spans 19 amino acids. Trimming at V came to 4 bases and at J to 2 bases, leaving 15 bases not matched to a gene. CDR3 sequence reads: CASSSTSGRSTGRPYEQYF. In DNA form, the CDR3 reads TGTGCCAGCAGTTCAACTAGCGGGAGGTCAACGGGGCGTCCCTACGAGCAGTACTTC.

This clonotype came up many times. This chain connects TRBV12-3 or TRBV12-4 to TRBJ1-1; D gene unclear. V lost 1 base and J 6 bases, leaving 6 bases between the germline ends. The CDR3 loop spans 12 amino acids. CDR3 residues: CASSLGVPEAFF. CDR3 nucleotides: TGTGCCAGCAGTTTAGGAGTACCTGAAGCTTTCTTT.

This clonotype was observed a handful of times. The chain recombines TRBV5-5 with TRBJ2-5; D perhaps matches TRBD2 (6 bases). The CDR3 covers 16 residues. V lost 3 bases to trimming and J lost 5 bases, with 20 bases between them. Germline CDR1 and CDR2: SGHKS and YYEKEE (reference sequence). CDR3 sequence reads: CASSSFRGAQWETQYF. In nucleotides, the CDR3 is TGTGCCAGCAGCTCTTTTCGCGGGGCACAGTGGGAGACCCAGTACTTC.

This clonotype was counted only a few times. The rearrangement uses TRBV4-1 and TRBJ2-3; the D gene is possibly TRBD1 (5 bases). The CDR3 is 14 amino acids. Trimming removed 4 bases at V and 3 bases at J, with 11 bases between. Germline CDR1 is MGHRA and CDR2 is YSYEKL. The CDR3 spells CASSRQTGTDTQYF. CDR3 DNA: TGCGCCAGCAGCCGACAGACGGGTACAGATACGCAGTATTTT.

The chain combines TRBV18 with TRBJ2-1; weak D call: TRBD2 (6 bases). The CDR3 sequence is 15 residues long. CDR1 and CDR2 (germline): KGHSH, LQKENI. V was pared by 3 bases and J by 9 bases, with 18 bases between. The CDR3 DNA reads as TGTGCCAGCTCACCCCGAGGGCAGGCGGGGAGTGAGCAGTTCTTC. Translating it yields CASSPRGQAGSEQFF.

This clonotype came up many times. The chain employs TRBV10-3 and TRBJ2-7, with TRBD1 matching 8 bases. Germline lookup yields CDR1 ENHRY and CDR2 SYGVKD. Germline trimming cut 10 bases from V and 3 bases from J; bases unmatched to any gene: 8. The CDR3 runs to 13 residues. DNA for the CDR3: TGTGCCACCACGACAGGGGAATTCTACGAGCAGTACTTC. Amino acid sequence: CATTTGEFYEQYF.

This clonotype appeared many times. This rearrangement joins TRBV30 to TRBJ2-7, with TRBD2 identical over 11 bases. The ends lost 8 bases at V and 3 bases at J; junction bases unmatched: 3. The length of the CDR3 is 12 residues. CDR1 is GTSNPN, CDR2 SVGIG, per germline (reference sequence). CDR3 nucleotide sequence: TGTGCCGGGACTAGCGGTTTCTACGAGCAGTACTTC. Encoded protein: CAGTSGFYEQYF.

This clonotype came up a few times. V and J are TRBV5-1 and TRBJ1-1; a weak D match, TRBD1 (5 bases). V shed 7 bases and J shed 1 base, with 17 bases lying between them. The CDR3 totals 15 residues. Per germline, CDR1 SGHRS and CDR2 YFSETQ. CDR3 DNA: TGCGCCAGCGCTACCCTCCCTCAGGGGAACACTGAAGCTTTCTTT. As protein: CASATLPQGNTEAFF.

The V gene is TRBV7-9, the J gene TRBJ1-3, with 10 bases identical to TRBD1. This CDR3 has 16 amino acids. With 5 bases clipped from V and 3 bases from J, the junction kept 7 bases outside the gene matches. Germline V gene sequence: CDR1 SEHNR, CDR2 FQNEAQ (reference sequence). The CDR3 region is CASSPGTGVNGNTIYF. Here the CDR3 DNA reads TGTGCCAGCAGCCCCGGGACAGGGGTGAATGGAAACACCATATATTTT.

This clonotype was observed at least ten times. The V call is TRBV29-1, the J call TRBJ2-5; the match to TRBD2 covers 12 bases. V gave up 4 bases and J gave up 2 bases; unmatched junction bases: 2. The CDR3 runs 14 residues. CDR1 and CDR2 (germline): SQVTM, ANQGSEA. In nucleotides, the CDR3 is TGCAGCGTTGTGCTAGCGGGAGGGCAAGAGACCCAGTACTTC. This gives the protein CSVVLAGGQETQYF.